This TCR beta chain is drawn from a study of cytomegalovirus exposure and HLA in healthy donors. Points from the study as a whole: Follow-up analysis later connected one missense variant in DCLRE1C with trimming of TCR beta V- and J-genes.

Primers included in the PCR were 60 Vbeta and 13 Jbeta primers. Clones were read by immunoSEQ multiplex PCR, and TCRdb kept only the in-frame ones, dropping some. The sample contains around 180,000 clones, roughly 83% of which appear only once. V lost 7 bases to trimming and J lost 8 bases; unmatched junction nucleotides: 9. The CDR3 is 14 amino acids. From germline, CDR1 is SGHKS and CDR2 YYEKEE (reference sequence). Remarks on this clone: The antigen remains undetermined.

The rearrangement joins TRBV5-5 to TRBJ2-1; 10 nucleotides agree with TRBD2. This TCR was recovered from a woman aged 45-60 years in good health and CMV-seronegative. Sequencing was performed on PBMCs. This CDR3 is CASEQLAGVDEQFF. In nucleotides, the CDR3 is TGTGCCAGCGAACAGCTAGCGGGAGTCGATGAGCAGTTCTTC.